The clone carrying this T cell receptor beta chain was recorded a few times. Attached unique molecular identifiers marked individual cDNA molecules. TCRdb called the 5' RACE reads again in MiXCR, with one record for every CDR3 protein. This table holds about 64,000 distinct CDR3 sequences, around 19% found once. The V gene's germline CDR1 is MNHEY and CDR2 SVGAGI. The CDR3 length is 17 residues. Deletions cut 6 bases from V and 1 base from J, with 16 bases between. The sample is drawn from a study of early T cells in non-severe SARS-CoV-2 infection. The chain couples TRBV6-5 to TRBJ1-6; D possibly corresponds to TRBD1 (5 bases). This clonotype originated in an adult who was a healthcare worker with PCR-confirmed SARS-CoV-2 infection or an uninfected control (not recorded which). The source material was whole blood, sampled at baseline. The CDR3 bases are TGTGCCAGCAGATCCGGGACCGGGAGTTCCTATAATTCACCCCTCCACTTT. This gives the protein CASRSGTGSSYNSPLHF.